This T cell receptor beta chain stems from a study of tumor-infiltrating lymphocytes in primary liver carcinoma. Unsorted whole blood yielded the blood RNA, and germline DNA was also extracted. This clonotype was recorded many times. Synthesis of TCR beta cDNA was carried out from around 540 ng total RNA with a constant-region primer. Three nested multiplex PCR rounds of slightly modified ARM-PCR generated TCR beta libraries. One entry per CDR3 protein results from TCRdb running MiXCR on the multiplex PCR reads. The sample lists some 180,000 distinct CDR3 sequences; 60% were seen once. This clonotype was obtained from a man aged 40-49 years with primary liver carcinoma and hepatitis B virus infection. The material sequenced was peripheral blood.

CDR3 sequence (DNA): TGCAGCGTTCTAGCGGGGAACACCGGGGAGCTGTTTTTT. The encoded protein is CSVLAGNTGELFF. The rearrangement links TRBV29-1 to TRBJ2-2; TRBD2 matches 8 bases. Germline V gene data show CDR1 as SQVTM and CDR2 as ANQGSEA. After removal of 5 bases from V and 1 base from J, the junction contained 0 bases not matched to a gene. The CDR3 is 13 amino acids.